A selection of T cell receptor beta chains follows, all from one sample in a study of CD8 T cells in Susac syndrome. TCRdb redid the calling of the immunoSEQ multiplex PCR reads with MiXCR, one entry per CDR3 protein. This table has 100,000 or so distinct CDR3 sequences, 85% to 95% appearing once. Specimen: CD8+ T cells from PBMCs. The receptors originated from a human donor in good health. The CDR3 runs from the conserved cysteine through the conserved F or W.

v_call,cdr3_length,j_call,cdr3_aa
TRBV19,12,TRBJ1-4,CATFGGSEKLFF
TRBV25-1,12,TRBJ1-2,CASSDGVGGYTF
TRBV12-3/TRBV12-4,12,TRBJ2-7,CASRGGTYEQYF
TRBV7-2,16,TRBJ1-5,CASSLDRGGSNQPQHF
TRBV12-3/TRBV12-4,14,TRBJ1-2,CASSPTSGTYGYTF
TRBV12-5,14,TRBJ1-1,CASAQTGGSTEAFF
TRBV29-1,15,TRBJ2-3,CSVVGGELRTDTQYF
TRBV11-2,14,TRBJ2-2,CASSQNKGRSKLFF
TRBV7-9,16,TRBJ2-7,CASSSARGTEWYEQYF
TRBV6-5,14,TRBJ1-1,CASSYSYRNTEAFF
TRBV20-1,16,TRBJ2-3,CSADLTGGIMADTQYF
TRBV11-2,14,TRBJ1-1,CASSLGDRPTEAFF
TRBV7-6,18,TRBJ2-7,CASSSVSSLAGASHEQYF
TRBV20-1,15,TRBJ2-7,CSARKEGHHTPEQYF
TRBV21-1,14,TRBJ1-1,CASSKGRLNTEAFF
TRBV12-3/TRBV12-4,15,TRBJ1-5,CASASDGKRNQPQHF
TRBV10-3,18,TRBJ2-3,CAISGRTSGRVSTDTQYF
TRBV6-2/TRBV6-3,13,TRBJ1-1,CASRDRAGTEAFF
TRBV5-6,15,TRBJ1-2,CASSMGQIPPSGYTF
TRBV3-1,17,TRBJ2-7,CASSPQGSTGRTHEQYF
TRBV4-3,16,TRBJ2-2,CASSQDRFANTGELFF
TRBV3-1,16,TRBJ2-5,CASSFPRGGDQETQYF
TRBV20-1,17,TRBJ2-6,CSASPHQGSSGANVLTF
TRBV20-1,14,TRBJ2-1,CSAIDRTSYNEQFF
TRBV6-2/TRBV6-3,16,TRBJ2-3,CASSPRRLAGGDTQYF
TRBV14,15,TRBJ2-7,CASSPAGWSFYEQYF
TRBV12-3/TRBV12-4,15,TRBJ1-1,CASSFGQRLNTEAFF
TRBV20-1,16,TRBJ2-3,CSAIRDRGFGLDTQYF
TRBV27,14,TRBJ2-2,CASSLGWSAGELFF
TRBV29-1,15,TRBJ1-6,CSVPTGGDVNSPLHF
TRBV7-2,14,TRBJ1-2,CASSPPGRNYGYTF
TRBV21-1,17,TRBJ1-6,CASSKPSWKGGNSPLHF
TRBV12-3/TRBV12-4,15,TRBJ1-6,CASSFSLGGRSPLHF
TRBV5-1,16,TRBJ1-3,CASSLGGGNSGNTIYF
TRBV5-4,15,TRBJ2-3,CASSLPGFTTDTQYF
TRBV30,13,TRBJ2-7,CAWSVQGPYEQYF
TRBV19,14,TRBJ2-3,CASRDRGRVDTQYF
TRBV29-1,12,TRBJ2-1,CSVEVLVGEQFF
TRBV6-5,16,TRBJ1-4,CASSYTGTGEGEKLFF
TRBV2,17,TRBJ2-1,CASSEGASGRSYNEQFF
TRBV28,11,TRBJ2-7,CASSSVYEQYF